Given below is one TCR beta chain in context. Its antigen is not known. This sample was included in a study of post-analysis software for immune sequencing data. General observations from the study: Patients had higher frequencies than controls of about five TRBV segments, including TRBV5-6, TRBV5-1 and TRBV20-1.

Unique molecular identifiers had been added to the TCR beta cDNA libraries. In TCRdb, the PCR reads were re-called with MiXCR into one record per CDR3 protein. The table includes roughly 800,000 distinct CDR3 sequences, less than 35% detected once. The germline gives CDR1 LGHDT, CDR2 YNNKEL (reference sequence). V gave up 2 bases and J gave up 11 bases, with 9 bases separating them. The CDR3 consists of 11 residues. This TCR derives from a girl aged 10-17 years with multiple sclerosis. The chain employs TRBV3-1 and TRBJ2-5; no clear D. Input material: blood. DNA of the CDR3: TGTGCCAGCAGCCAATCGGCGGAGCAGTACTTC. Its translation: CASSQSAEQYF.